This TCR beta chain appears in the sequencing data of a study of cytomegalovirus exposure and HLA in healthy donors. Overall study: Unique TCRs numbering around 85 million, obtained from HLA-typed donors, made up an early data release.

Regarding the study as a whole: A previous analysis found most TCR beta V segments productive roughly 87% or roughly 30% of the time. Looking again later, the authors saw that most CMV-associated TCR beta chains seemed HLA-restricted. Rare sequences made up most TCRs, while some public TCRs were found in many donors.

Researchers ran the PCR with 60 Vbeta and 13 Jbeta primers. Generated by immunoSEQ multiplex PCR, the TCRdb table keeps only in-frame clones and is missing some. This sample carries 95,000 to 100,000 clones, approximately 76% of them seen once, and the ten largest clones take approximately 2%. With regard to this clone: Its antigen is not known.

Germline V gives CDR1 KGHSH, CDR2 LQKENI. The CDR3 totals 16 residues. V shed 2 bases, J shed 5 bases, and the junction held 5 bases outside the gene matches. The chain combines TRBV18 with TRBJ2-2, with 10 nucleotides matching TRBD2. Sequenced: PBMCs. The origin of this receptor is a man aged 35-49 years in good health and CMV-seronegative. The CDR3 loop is CASSPASGRMTGELFF. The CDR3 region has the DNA TGTGCCAGCTCACCAGCTAGCGGGAGAATGACCGGGGAGCTGTTTTTT. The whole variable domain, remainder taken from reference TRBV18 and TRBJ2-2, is NAGVMQNPRHLVRRRGQEARLRCSPMKGHSHVYWYRQLPEEGLKFMVYLQKENIIDESGMPKERFSAEFPKEGPSILRIQQVVRGDSAAYFCASSPASGRMTGELFFGEGSRLTVL.